These 11 T cell receptor beta chains share one sample of origin, sequenced in a study of patients and donors after allogeneic stem cell transplantation. TCRdb itself ran the RT-PCR reads through MiXCR, one entry per CDR3 protein. The repertoire has about 150,000 distinct CDR3 sequences, over 30% of them found once; the top ten carry around 50%. Sequenced sample: blood, either unsorted or a sorted T cell fraction (not recorded which). These receptors originate from a human donor who was either an allogeneic HSCT recipient or a stem cell or donor lymphocyte infusion donor (not recorded which). It is not recorded whose cells these are; they may come from a transplant donor.

This clonotype was found a few times. J is TRBJ1-3 and V is TRBV29-1, with D unclear. Trimming stripped 6 bases from V and 2 bases from J, with 5 bases between. The CDR3 spans 11 residues. Germline CDR1 and CDR2: SQVTM and ANQGSEA. The CDR3 loop reads CSVRTGNTIYF. The CDR3 DNA is TGCAGCGTCCGAACTGGAAACACCATATATTTT.

Only one count was recorded for this clonotype. The rearrangement uses TRBV18 and TRBJ2-3; D is uncertain. The ends were cut back, 3 bases at V and 0 bases at J, with 13 bases in the middle. Germline V CDR1 and CDR2: KGHSH, LQKENI. CDR3 length: 16 residues. CDR3 bases: TGTGCCAGCTCACCGCGGACCCCCGGGAGCACAGATACGCAGTATTTT. Protein product: CASSPRTPGSTDTQYF.

V gene TRBV7-9 combines with J gene TRBJ1-3; no definite D call. The germline V gene encodes CDR1 SEHNR and CDR2 FQNEAQ (reference sequence). The CDR3 contains 18 residues. V lost 5 bases to trimming and J lost 0 bases, with 20 bases between them. CDR3 residues: CASSPHPGYIPSGNTIYF. The CDR3 nucleotides are TGTGCCAGCAGCCCCCATCCCGGCTACATCCCCTCTGGAAACACCATATATTTT.

The chain combines TRBV20-1 with TRBJ1-1; D gene uncertain. The CDR3 is 10 residues long. V lost 0 bases and J lost 10, with 6 bases in between. CDR1 and CDR2 (germline): DFQATT, SNEGSKA (reference sequence). The CDR3 here is CSARDHGAFF. CDR3 coding DNA: TGCAGTGCTAGAGATCATGGAGCTTTCTTT.

This chain uses TRBV3-1 with TRBJ1-3; possible D gene TRBD1, 5 bases. The CDR3 is 11 residues long. Trimming removed 8 bases from V and 4 bases from J, with 6 bases in between. The germline V gene has CDR1 LGHDT and CDR2 YNNKEL (reference sequence). The CDR3 is CASWGGNTIYF. DNA for the CDR3: TGTGCCAGCTGGGGGGGAAACACCATATATTTT.

The chain is built from TRBV2 and TRBJ2-6; 12 bases fit TRBD1. Unmatched junction bases numbered 5, after V lost 8 bases and J lost 3 bases. This CDR3 comprises 16 residues. The germline V gene has CDR1 SNHLY and CDR2 FYNNEI. The CDR3 loop reads CASARDRGHGANVLTF. Here the CDR3 DNA reads TGTGCCAGCGCGAGGGACAGGGGGCATGGGGCCAACGTCCTGACTTTC.

The CDR3, as DNA: TGTGCCAGCAGCGGTGGAGAGGGGGTCTCTTATCAGCCCCAGCATTTT. It encodes CASSGGEGVSYQPQHF. The gene calls are TRBV7-6 and TRBJ1-5; TRBD1 might be the D (6 bases). Germline loops: CDR1 SGHVS, CDR2 FNYEAQ. Trimming stripped 5 bases from V and 5 bases from J, with 19 bases between. This CDR3 spans 16 amino acids.

This chain joins TRBV28 and TRBJ1-6, with D uncertain. Trimming left V 3 bases short and J 5 bases short, with 11 bases between. Germline values: CDR1 MDHEN, CDR2 SYDVKM. The CDR3 extends over 15 amino acids. The CDR3 protein is CASSFRIVNNSPLHF. The CDR3 DNA is TGTGCCAGCAGTTTTCGGATAGTTAATAATTCACCCCTCCACTTT.

V is TRBV20-1 and J is TRBJ1-5, with D maybe TRBD1 (6 bases). The CDR3 is made up of 14 amino acids. Germline V gene data show CDR1 as DFQATT and CDR2 as SNEGSKA (reference sequence). With 1 base removed from V and 0 bases from J, the gap between germline ends came to 7 bases. CDR3 sequence: CSARGGGSNQPQHF. The CDR3 nucleotides are TGCAGTGCTAGAGGAGGGGGTAGCAATCAGCCCCAGCATTTT.

V is TRBV10-3 and J is TRBJ2-3; possible D gene TRBD1, 6 bases. The CDR3 extends over 13 amino acids. CDR1 is ENHRY, CDR2 SYGVKD, per germline. Trimming removed 5 bases at V and 3 bases at J, with 9 bases between. The CDR3 region has the DNA TGTGCCATCAGTCCGGACAGTACAGATACGCAGTATTTT. Translation: CAISPDSTDTQYF.

This clonotype was recorded many times. The chain couples TRBV3-1 to TRBJ1-1; 9 bases map to TRBD1. The CDR3 is 17 residues long. Trimming at V came to 4 bases and at J to 1 base, leaving 10 bases not matched to a gene. Germline-derived CDR1 and CDR2 are LGHDT and YNNKEL (reference sequence). Here the CDR3 reads CASSRTGTGRANTEAFF. Written as DNA, the CDR3 is TGTGCCAGCAGCCGAACAGGGACAGGGAGGGCGAACACTGAAGCTTTCTTT. The full variable domain, completed using reference TRBV3-1 and TRBJ1-1, is DTAVSQTPKYLVTQMGNDKSIKCEQNLGHDTMYWYKQDSKKFLKIMFSYNNKELIINETVPNRFSPKSPDKAHLNLHINSLELGDSAVYFCASSRTGTGRANTEAFFGQGTRLTVV.